Sequencing of this T cell receptor beta chain was carried out in a study of identical twins. The study, taken as a whole, reports: Memory repertoires showed no such pattern, whereas abundant cord blood beta clonotypes carried fewer insertions. In zero-insertion analyses, partial confounding could arise from invariant MAIT and iNKT cells. It was out-of-frame TCR alpha sharing in monozygotic twins that models underestimated.

MiXCR, run by TCRdb on the 5' RACE reads, gives a single entry per CDR3 protein. The table has fewer than 500,000 distinct CDR3 sequences, more than 13% seen once. This clonotype was recorded at least ten times. Antigen unknown. The data also belong to a second study, concerning yellow fever vaccine responses in identical twins.

The sequencing sample was made of CD4+ T cells sorted from blood. The sequence was obtained from a woman between 18 and 29 years old in good health.

CDR3 DNA: TGTGCCAGCAGTTACTACGAGGTTTTGGTATACGAGCAGTACTTC. The encoded protein is CASSYYEVLVYEQYF. V usage is TRBV6-2 or TRBV6-3 and J usage is TRBJ2-7; D ambiguous. CDR3 length equals 15 residues. Between the trimmed V and J ends, which lost 1 base and 4 bases, there was a span of 14 bases. CDR1 is MNHEY and CDR2 is SVGEGT in the germline V gene.